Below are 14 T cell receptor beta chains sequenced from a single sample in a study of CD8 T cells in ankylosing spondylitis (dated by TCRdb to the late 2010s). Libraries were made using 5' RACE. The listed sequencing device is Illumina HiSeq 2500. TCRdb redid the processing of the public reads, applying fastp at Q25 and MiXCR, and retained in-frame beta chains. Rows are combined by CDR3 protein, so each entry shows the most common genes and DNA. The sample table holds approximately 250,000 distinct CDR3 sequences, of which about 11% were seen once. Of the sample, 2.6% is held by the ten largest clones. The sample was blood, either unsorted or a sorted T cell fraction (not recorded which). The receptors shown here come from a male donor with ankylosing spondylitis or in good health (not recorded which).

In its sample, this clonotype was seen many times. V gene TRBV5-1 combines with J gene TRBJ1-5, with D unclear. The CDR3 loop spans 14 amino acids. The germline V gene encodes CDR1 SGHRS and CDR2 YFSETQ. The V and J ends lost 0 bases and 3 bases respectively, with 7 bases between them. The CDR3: CASSLAEDNQPQHF. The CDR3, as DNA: TGCGCCAGCAGCTTGGCAGAGGACAATCAGCCCCAGCATTTT.

In DNA form, the CDR3 reads TGCAGTGCTAGAGATCCGGAGGGCAGGCTAACTTTCTTT. It yields the protein CSARDPEGRLTFF. The chain is built from TRBV20-1 and TRBJ1-1; the D is unclear. Trimming removed 0 bases at V and 12 bases at J, with 17 bases between. Germline V gene lookup returns CDR1 DFQATT and CDR2 SNEGSKA (reference sequence). The CDR3 totals 13 residues.

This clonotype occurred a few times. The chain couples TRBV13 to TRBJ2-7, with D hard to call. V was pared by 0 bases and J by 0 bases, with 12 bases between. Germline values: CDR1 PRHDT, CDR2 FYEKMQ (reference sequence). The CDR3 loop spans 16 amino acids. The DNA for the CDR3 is TGTGCCAGCAGCTTAGGGACTCCTTCGAGCTCCTACGAGCAGTACTTC. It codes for CASSLGTPSSSYEQYF.

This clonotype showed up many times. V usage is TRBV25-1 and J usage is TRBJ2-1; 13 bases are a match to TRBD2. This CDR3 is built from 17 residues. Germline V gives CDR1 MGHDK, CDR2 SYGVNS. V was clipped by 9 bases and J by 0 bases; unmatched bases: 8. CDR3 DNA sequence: TGTGCCAGTACCGGGACTAGCGGGACCATCTCCTACAATGAGCAGTTCTTC. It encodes CASTGTSGTISYNEQFF.

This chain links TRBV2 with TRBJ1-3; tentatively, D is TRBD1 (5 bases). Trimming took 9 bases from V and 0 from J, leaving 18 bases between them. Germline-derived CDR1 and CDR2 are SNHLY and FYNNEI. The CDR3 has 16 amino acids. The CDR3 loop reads CASSDRGFISGNTIYF. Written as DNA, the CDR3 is TGTGCCAGTTCCGACAGAGGGTTTATCTCTGGAAACACCATATATTTT. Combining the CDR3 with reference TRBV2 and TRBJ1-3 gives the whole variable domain EPEVTQTPSHQVTQMGQEVILRCVPISNHLYFYWYRQILGQKVEFLVSFYNNEISEKSEIFDDQFSVERPDGSNFTLKIRSTKLEDSAMYFCASSDRGFISGNTIYFGEGSWLTVV.

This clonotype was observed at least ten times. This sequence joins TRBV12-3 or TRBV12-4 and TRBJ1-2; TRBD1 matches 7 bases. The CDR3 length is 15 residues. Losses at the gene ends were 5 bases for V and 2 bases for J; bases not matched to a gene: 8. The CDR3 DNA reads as TGTGCCAGCAGTCTATCCCTGGGACAGAACTATGGCTACACCTTC. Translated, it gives CASSLSLGQNYGYTF.

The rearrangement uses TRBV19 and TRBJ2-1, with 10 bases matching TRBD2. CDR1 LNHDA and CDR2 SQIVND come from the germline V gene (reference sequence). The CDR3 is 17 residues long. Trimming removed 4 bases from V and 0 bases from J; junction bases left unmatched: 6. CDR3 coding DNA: TGTGCCAGTAGTAGGACTAGCGGTCTCCTCTCCTACAATGAGCAGTTCTTC. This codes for CASSRTSGLLSYNEQFF.

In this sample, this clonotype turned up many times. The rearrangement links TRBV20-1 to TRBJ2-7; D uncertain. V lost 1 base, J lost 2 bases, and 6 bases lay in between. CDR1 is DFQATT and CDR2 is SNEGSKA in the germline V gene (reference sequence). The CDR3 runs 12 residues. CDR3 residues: CSARGQPYEQYF. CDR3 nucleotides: TGCAGTGCTAGAGGTCAGCCCTACGAGCAGTACTTC.

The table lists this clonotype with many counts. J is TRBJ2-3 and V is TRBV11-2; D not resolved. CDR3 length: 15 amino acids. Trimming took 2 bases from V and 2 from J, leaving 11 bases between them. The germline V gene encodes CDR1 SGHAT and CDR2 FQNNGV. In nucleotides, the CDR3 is TGTGCCAGCAGCTTAAGGGCCCCGGACACAGATACGCAGTATTTT. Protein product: CASSLRAPDTDTQYF.

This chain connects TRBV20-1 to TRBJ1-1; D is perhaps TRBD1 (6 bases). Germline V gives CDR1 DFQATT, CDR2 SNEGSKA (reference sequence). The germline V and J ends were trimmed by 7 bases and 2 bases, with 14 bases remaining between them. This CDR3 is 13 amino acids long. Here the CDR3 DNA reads TGCAGTGTAGCGGGACAAACAAACACTGAAGCTTTCTTT. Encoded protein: CSVAGQTNTEAFF.

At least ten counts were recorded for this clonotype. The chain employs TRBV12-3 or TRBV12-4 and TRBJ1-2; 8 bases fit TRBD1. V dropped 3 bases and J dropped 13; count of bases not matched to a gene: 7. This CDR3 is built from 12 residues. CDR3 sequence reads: CASSFARGPTTF. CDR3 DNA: TGTGCCAGCAGTTTCGCCAGGGGGCCAACCACCTTC.

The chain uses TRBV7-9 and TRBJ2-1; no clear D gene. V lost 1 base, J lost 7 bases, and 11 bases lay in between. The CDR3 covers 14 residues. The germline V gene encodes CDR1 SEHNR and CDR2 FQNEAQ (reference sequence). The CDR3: CASSLETLRNEQFF. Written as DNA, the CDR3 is TGTGCCAGCAGCTTAGAAACCCTAAGGAATGAGCAGTTCTTC.

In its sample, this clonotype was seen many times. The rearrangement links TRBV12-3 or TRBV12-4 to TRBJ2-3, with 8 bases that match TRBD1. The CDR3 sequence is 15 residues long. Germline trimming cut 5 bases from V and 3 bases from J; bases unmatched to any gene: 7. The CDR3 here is CASSPRTGTTDTQYF. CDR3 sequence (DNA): TGTGCCAGCAGTCCGCGGACAGGGACGACAGATACGCAGTATTTT.

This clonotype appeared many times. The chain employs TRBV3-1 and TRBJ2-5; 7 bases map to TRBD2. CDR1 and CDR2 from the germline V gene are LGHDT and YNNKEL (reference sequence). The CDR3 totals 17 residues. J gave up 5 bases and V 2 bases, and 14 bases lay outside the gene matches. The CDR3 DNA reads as TGTGCCAGCAGCCAATCTACTCCCAGACTAGCAGGGGAGACCCAGTACTTC. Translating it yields CASSQSTPRLAGETQYF.